The clone carrying this T cell receptor (beta chain) was seen a handful of times. Its antigen is currently unknown. TCR beta libraries were built with iRepertoire HTBI primers and Arm-PCR of CDR3 regions. TCRdb passed the multiplex PCR reads through MiXCR, listing each CDR3 protein once. The sample has around 460,000 distinct CDR3 sequences, 22% seen once. Noted time point: persistent/refractory GD, antithyroid drugs over 5 years with positive TRAb. The TCR library was prepared using RNA isolated from PBMCs. This record comes from a study of regulatory T cells in long-lasting Graves disease. Study-wide points: Segments TRBV28, TRBJ1-2 and TRBJ2-5 showed preferential usage in persistent disease. Newly diagnosed patients shared about a thousand public clonotypes; persistent patients shared 2,500 to 3,000. Tissue studied was limited to peripheral blood, excluding thyroid tissue.

V gave up 7 bases and J gave up 0 bases; unmatched junction bases: 12. The germline V gene encodes CDR1 SGHDT and CDR2 YYEEEE. The CDR3 spans 16 residues. This TCR came from a female donor with Graves disease. Source: peripheral blood mononuclear cells (PBMCs), taken when the disease was refractory, from a patient treated with antithyroid drugs. The chain joins TRBV5-6 to TRBJ1-1, with 7 bases identical to TRBD1. CDR3 in DNA: TGTGCCAGCCGGTACAGGGGCGGTGGGGTGAACACTGAAGCTTTCTTT. Translating it yields CASRYRGGGVNTEAFF.